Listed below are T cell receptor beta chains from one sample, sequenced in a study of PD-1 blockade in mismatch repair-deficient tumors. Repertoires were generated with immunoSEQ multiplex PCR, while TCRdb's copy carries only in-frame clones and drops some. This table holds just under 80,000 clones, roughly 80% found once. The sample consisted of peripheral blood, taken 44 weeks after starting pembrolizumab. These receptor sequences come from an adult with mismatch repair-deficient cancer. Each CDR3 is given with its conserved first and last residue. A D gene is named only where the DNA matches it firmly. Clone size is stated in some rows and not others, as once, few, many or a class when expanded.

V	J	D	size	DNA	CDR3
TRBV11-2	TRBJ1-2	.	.	TGTGCCAGCAGTTCCGGGACACTCTATGGCTACACCTTC	CASSSGTLYGYTF
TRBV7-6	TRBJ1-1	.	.	TGTGCCAGCAGCTTAACCACCGCGGGGCCGGGCACTGAAGCTTTCTTT	CASSLTTAGPGTEAFF
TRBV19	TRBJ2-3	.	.	TGTGCCAGTAGTATAGCGGTCAGAGATACGCAGTATTTT	CASSIAVRDTQYF
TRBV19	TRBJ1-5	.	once	TGTGCCAGTACCACAACGGGCGGCTATAGCAATCAGCCCCAGCATTTT	CASTTTGGYSNQPQHF
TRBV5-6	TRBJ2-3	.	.	TGTGCCAGCAGTCACGGGTCCTTTGGAAGGGGCACAGATACGCAGTATTTT	CASSHGSFGRGTDTQYF
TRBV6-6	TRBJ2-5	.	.	TGTGCCAGCAGTTACGCACAAGCACTTCAGCAAGAGACCCAGTACTTC	CASSYAQALQQETQYF
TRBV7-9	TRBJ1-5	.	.	TGTGCCAGCAGCTCCGGACAGCTTAATCAGCCCCAGCATTTT	CASSSGQLNQPQHF
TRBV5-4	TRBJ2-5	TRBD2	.	TGTGCCAGCAGCTTGGCCCTGGCGGGAGCAGAGACCCAGTACTTC	CASSLALAGAETQYF
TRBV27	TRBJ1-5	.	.	TGTGCCAGCAGTTTATGGGGCAATCAGCCCCAGCATTTT	CASSLWGNQPQHF
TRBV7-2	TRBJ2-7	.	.	TGTGCCAGCAGCTCCCTTTACTCCTACGAGCAGTACTTC	CASSSLYSYEQYF
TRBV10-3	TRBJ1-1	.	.	TGTGCCATCTGTAAAGGGATGAACACTGAAGCTTTCTTT	CAICKGMNTEAFF
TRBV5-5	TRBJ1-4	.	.	TGTGCCAGCAGCCCCACAACTAATGAAAAACTGTTTTTT	CASSPTTNEKLFF
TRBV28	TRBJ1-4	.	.	TGTGCCAGCAGTTTACAAGGAGTCAATGAAAAACTGTTTTTT	CASSLQGVNEKLFF
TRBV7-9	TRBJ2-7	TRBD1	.	TGTGCCAGCCGTCTCGGGACAGCCAACTACGAGCAGTACTTC	CASRLGTANYEQYF
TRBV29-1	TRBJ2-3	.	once	TGCAGCGTTACGGAGGGCGCAGATTTT	CSVTEGADF
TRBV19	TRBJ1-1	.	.	TGTGCCAGTAGTATCAACCCAGCGAACACTGAAGCTTTCTTT	CASSINPANTEAFF
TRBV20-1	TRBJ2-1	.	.	TGCAGTGCTAGCGGGAGTGATGAGCAGTTCTTC	CSASGSDEQFF
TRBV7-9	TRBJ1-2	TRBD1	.	TGTGCCAGCAGCCCTGGGCTAGACAGGGCTTGGACCTTC	CASSPGLDRAWTF
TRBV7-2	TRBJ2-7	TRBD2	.	TGTGCCAGCAGCTTAGGTCTAGCGGGGACCTACGAGCAGTACTTC	CASSLGLAGTYEQYF
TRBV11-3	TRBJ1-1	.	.	TGTGCCAGCAGCTTAGTCTCTGTGACACCCACTGAAGCTTTCTTT	CASSLVSVTPTEAFF
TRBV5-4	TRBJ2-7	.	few	TGTGCCAGCAGCTTGAGAGTACTATTTCACGAGCAGTACTTC	CASSLRVLFHEQYF
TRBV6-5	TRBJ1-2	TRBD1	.	TGTGCCAGCACTAAGGGGGCGGAGTATGGCTACACCTTC	CASTKGAEYGYTF
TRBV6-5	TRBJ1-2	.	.	TGTGCCAGCAGTTACTCAGTCAGGGGAAACTATGGCTACACCTTC	CASSYSVRGNYGYTF
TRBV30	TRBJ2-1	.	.	TGTGCCTGGAGTGTCGGGGGAGTCTACAATGAGCAGTTCTTC	CAWSVGGVYNEQFF
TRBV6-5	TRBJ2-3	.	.	TGTGCCAGCAGGAGTACTGGCACAGATACGCAGTATTTT	CASRSTGTDTQYF
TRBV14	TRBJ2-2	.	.	TGTGCCAGCAGCCAGCGTTTCCTGGCCGGGGAGCTGTTTTTT	CASSQRFLAGELFF
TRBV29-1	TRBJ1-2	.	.	TGCAGCGTAGATGACTCGGGGGTCAACTATGGCTACACCTTC	CSVDDSGVNYGYTF
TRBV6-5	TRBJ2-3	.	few	TGTGCCAGCAGTTCTTTAGGGGGAGGGACAGATACGCAGTATTTT	CASSSLGGGTDTQYF
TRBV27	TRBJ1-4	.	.	TGTGCCACTCGACAGAACTCCTATGAAAAACTGTTTTTT	CATRQNSYEKLFF
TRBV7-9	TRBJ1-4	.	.	TGTGCCAGCAGCCCGCCCGGCAAAAGCGGGGAAAAACTGTTTTTT	CASSPPGKSGEKLFF
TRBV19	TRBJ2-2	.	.	TGTGCCAGTAGTATGCAGGCCCCGAACACCGGGGAGCTGTTTTTT	CASSMQAPNTGELFF
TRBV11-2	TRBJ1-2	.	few	TGTGCCAGCAGCTTAGGTCAGCCTGGGAACTATGGCTACACCTTC	CASSLGQPGNYGYTF
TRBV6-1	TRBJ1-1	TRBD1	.	TGTGCCAGCAGTTTTGGACAGGCGATGAACACTGAAGCTTTCTTT	CASSFGQAMNTEAFF
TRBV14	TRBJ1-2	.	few	TGTGCCAGCAGCCAAGATCGAACCGGCCATCGCTACTTC	CASSQDRTGHRYF
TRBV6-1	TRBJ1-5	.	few	TGTGCCAGCAGTCACAGTGTTAATCAGCCCCAGCATTTT	CASSHSVNQPQHF
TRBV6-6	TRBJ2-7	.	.	TGTGCCAGCAGTCCCGAGAGGGAGGCCTACGAGCAGTACTTC	CASSPEREAYEQYF
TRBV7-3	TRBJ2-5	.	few	TGTGCCAGCAGCTCCAAACGGGGCAGCCCAGAGACCCAGTACTTC	CASSSKRGSPETQYF
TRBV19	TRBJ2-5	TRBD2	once	TGTGCCAGTAGTATCCCGGGAGGACTGGAGACCCAGTACTTC	CASSIPGGLETQYF
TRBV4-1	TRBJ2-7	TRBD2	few	TGCGCCAGCAGCCAATGGGGGAGTAGCGGGGACGAGCAGTACTTC	CASSQWGSSGDEQYF
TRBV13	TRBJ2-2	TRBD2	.	TGTGCCAGCAGCTTAGGACTAGCGACCACCGGGGAGCTGTTTTTT	CASSLGLATTGELFF
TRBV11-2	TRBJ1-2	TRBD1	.	TGTGCCAGCAGCTTCCGTCCTCCGGGACAGCCATCCAACTATGGCTACACCTTC	CASSFRPPGQPSNYGYTF
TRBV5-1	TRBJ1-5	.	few	TGCGCCAGCAGCTTGGACGGACCTAGCAATCAGCCCCAGCATTTT	CASSLDGPSNQPQHF
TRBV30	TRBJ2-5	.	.	TGTGCCTGGAGTGGCTTGGGGGAGACCCAGTACTTC	CAWSGLGETQYF
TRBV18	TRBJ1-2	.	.	TGTGCCAGCTCACCGCAGCTCTTAGGGTCTTGGGGCTACACCTTC	CASSPQLLGSWGYTF
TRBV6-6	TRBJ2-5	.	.	TGTGCCAGCAGTTATTCGGGAGCAGAGACCCAGTACTTC	CASSYSGAETQYF
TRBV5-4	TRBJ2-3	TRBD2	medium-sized	TGTGCCAGCAGCTTGCCGGTAGCGGGAACCTCTAGCACAGATACGCAGTATTTT	CASSLPVAGTSSTDTQYF
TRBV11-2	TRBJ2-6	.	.	TGTGCCAGCAGCCCGGACGGGGGAGCTGGGGCCAACGTCCTGACTTTC	CASSPDGGAGANVLTF
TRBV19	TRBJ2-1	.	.	TGTGCCAGTAGTATAGGCCTACTAGTCGATGAGCAGTTCTTC	CASSIGLLVDEQFF
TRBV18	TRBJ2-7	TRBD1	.	TGTGCCAGCTCACCACTCAACAGGGGAGTCCGCTACGAGCAGTACTTC	CASSPLNRGVRYEQYF
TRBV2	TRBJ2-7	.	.	TGTGCCAGCAGCGCCCTCGGGTCAGGCGAGCAGTACTTC	CASSALGSGEQYF
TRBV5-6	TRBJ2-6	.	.	TGTGCCAGCAGCTTGGAGGGGGTCTCCTCTGGGGCCAACGTCCTGACTTTC	CASSLEGVSSGANVLTF
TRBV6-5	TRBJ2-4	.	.	TGTGCCAGCAGTTATGGGACCGGAAACATTCAGTACTTC	CASSYGTGNIQYF